Listed here are 10 T cell receptor beta chains from one sample, sequenced in a study of Ad26.COV2.S vaccination and SARS-CoV-2 variants. Treatment denoted: some 20 received Ad26.COV2.S at low or high dose, single or two shots; 5 received placebo; per-sample allocation not given. Day 63 after the first injection of vaccine or placebo was the sampling time. Method: immunoSEQ multiplex PCR; TCRdb's copy keeps in-frame clones and lacks some. The top ten clones hold 3.5% of a sample with 300,000 to 500,000 clones, around nine tenths of them seen once. The sample here was peripheral blood, taken in a trial of Ad26.COV2.S vaccine versus placebo. These receptors all come from a person aged 18-60 years who received the Ad26.COV2.S COVID-19 vaccine or a placebo.

The chain joins TRBV6-2 or TRBV6-3 to TRBJ1-5; a possible D gene is TRBD1 (5 bases). The CDR3 is 15 residues long. Germline lookup yields CDR1 MNHEY and CDR2 SVGEGT. V was cut by 4 bases and J by 7 bases, with 17 bases left in between. The CDR3 bases are TGTGCCAGCAGTTCTGGAGCTGGCTGGGACCAGCCCCAGCATTTT. It yields the protein CASSSGAGWDQPQHF.

This chain connects TRBV19 to TRBJ1-5; TRBD1 might be the D (6 bases). Germline values: CDR1 LNHDA, CDR2 SQIVND (reference sequence). V gave up 2 bases and J gave up 6 bases, with 14 bases separating them. The CDR3 loop spans 15 amino acids. The CDR3 here is CASSIFSGAGQPQHF. In nucleotides, the CDR3 is TGTGCCAGTAGTATATTTTCGGGGGCTGGTCAGCCCCAGCATTTT. The entire variable domain, with the rest obtained from reference TRBV19 and TRBJ1-5, is as follows: DGGITQSPKYLFRKEGQNVTLSCEQNLNHDAMYWYRQDPGQGLRLIYYSQIVNDFQKGDIAEGYSVSREKKESFPLTVTSAQKNPTAFYLCASSIFSGAGQPQHFGDGTRLSIL.

In its sample, this clone was seen once. The rearrangement uses TRBV27 and TRBJ1-3; D is perhaps TRBD1 (6 bases). CDR1 is MNHEY, CDR2 SMNVEV, per germline (reference sequence). V was cut by 5 bases and J by 0 bases, with 14 bases left in between. The length of the CDR3 is 16 residues. CDR3 nucleotide sequence: TGTGCCAGCAGTCGCGGGGGCGGCATCTCTGGAAACACCATATATTTT. It translates to CASSRGGGISGNTIYF.

The chain combines TRBV18 with TRBJ2-5; D could derive from TRBD1 or TRBD2 (5 bases each). Germline-derived CDR1 and CDR2 are KGHSH and LQKENI. The CDR3 length is 13 residues. V was shortened by 6 bases and J by 5 bases, with 13 bases between the two germline ends. This chain's CDR3 is CASSPGDGETQYF. For the CDR3, the DNA is TGTGCCAGCTCCCCTGGGGACGGGGAGACCCAGTACTTC.

J is TRBJ2-7 and V is TRBV15, with D unresolved. This CDR3 region has 12 residues. Germline assignment: CDR1 LNHNV and CDR2 YYDKDF (reference sequence). V was cut by 5 bases and J by 0 bases, with 5 bases left in between. CDR3 sequence reads: CATSDGSYEQYF. Here the CDR3 DNA reads TGTGCCACCAGCGACGGCTCCTACGAGCAGTACTTC.

The genes are TRBV2 and TRBJ2-5, with 7 bases that match TRBD2. This CDR3 is 15 amino acids long. The ends lost 4 bases at V and 0 bases at J; junction bases unmatched: 5. CDR1 is SNHLY, CDR2 FYNNEI, per germline. The CDR3 sequence: CASSVERGNQETQYF. CDR3 nucleotide sequence: TGTGCCAGCAGTGTGGAGCGGGGTAACCAAGAGACCCAGTACTTC.

The chain combines TRBV10-3 with TRBJ1-2, with 9 bases aligning to TRBD1. V dropped 6 bases and J dropped 7; count of bases not matched to a gene: 21. This CDR3 is 18 amino acids long. CDR1 and CDR2 (germline): ENHRY, SYGVKD. For the CDR3, the DNA is TGTGCCATCAGAGGGACAGGGAGTATAATGGCCACCTGGGGTGGCTACACCTTC. This encodes CAIRGTGSIMATWGGYTF.

The CDR3 region has the DNA TGTGCCAGCAGTCGCCGCTCTGGGGCCAACGTCCTGACTTTC. Translated, it gives CASSRRSGANVLTF. The genes are TRBV27 and TRBJ2-6; D is uncertain. CDR3 length: 14 amino acids. Looked up from germline, CDR1 is MNHEY and CDR2 is SMNVEV (reference sequence). Trimming stripped 5 bases from V and 0 bases from J, with 5 bases between.

The V and J genes are TRBV3-1 (or the pseudogene TRBV3-2) and TRBJ1-4; D remains ambiguous. This CDR3 has 13 residues. Per the germline V gene, CDR1 is LGHDT and CDR2 is YNNKEL (reference sequence). The V end was cut by 4 bases, the J end by 7 bases, with 10 bases between. The CDR3 region is CASSRLASEKLFF. The CDR3 DNA follows: TGTGCCAGCAGCCGCCTAGCCAGTGAAAAACTGTTTTTT.

The V call is TRBV3-1 (or the pseudogene TRBV3-2), the J call TRBJ1-2; D remains ambiguous. The CDR3 has 15 amino acids. Per the germline V gene, CDR1 is LGHDT and CDR2 is YNNKEL (reference sequence). With 0 bases removed from V and 3 bases from J, the gap between germline ends came to 11 bases. The CDR3 region has the DNA TGTGCCAGCAGCCAAGATTGGGAGAGGGACTATGGCTACACCTTC. It is translated as CASSQDWERDYGYTF.